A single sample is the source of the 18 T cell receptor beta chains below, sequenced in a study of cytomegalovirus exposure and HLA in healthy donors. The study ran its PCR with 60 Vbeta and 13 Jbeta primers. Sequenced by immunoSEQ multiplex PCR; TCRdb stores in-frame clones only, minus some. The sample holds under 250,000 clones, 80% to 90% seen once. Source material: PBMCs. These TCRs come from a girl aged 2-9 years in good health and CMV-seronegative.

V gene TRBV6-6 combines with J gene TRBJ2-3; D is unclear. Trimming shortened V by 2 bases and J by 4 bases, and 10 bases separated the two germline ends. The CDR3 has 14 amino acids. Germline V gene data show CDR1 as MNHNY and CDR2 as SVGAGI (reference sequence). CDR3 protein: CASSYVSPPDTQYF. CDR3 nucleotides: TGTGCCAGCAGTTACGTTAGCCCCCCAGATACGCAGTATTTT.

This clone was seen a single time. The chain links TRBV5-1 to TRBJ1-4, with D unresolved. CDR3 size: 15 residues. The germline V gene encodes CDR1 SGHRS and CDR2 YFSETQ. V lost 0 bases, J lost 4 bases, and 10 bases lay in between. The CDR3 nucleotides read TGCGCCAGCAGCTTGGCTCCAGGCCATAATGAAAAACTGTTTTTT. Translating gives CASSLAPGHNEKLFF.

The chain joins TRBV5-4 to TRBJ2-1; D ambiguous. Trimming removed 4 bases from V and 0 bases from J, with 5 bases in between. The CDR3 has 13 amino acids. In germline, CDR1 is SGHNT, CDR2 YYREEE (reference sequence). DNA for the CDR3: TGTGCCAGCAGCCCCCTCTCCTACAATGAGCAGTTCTTC. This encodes CASSPLSYNEQFF.

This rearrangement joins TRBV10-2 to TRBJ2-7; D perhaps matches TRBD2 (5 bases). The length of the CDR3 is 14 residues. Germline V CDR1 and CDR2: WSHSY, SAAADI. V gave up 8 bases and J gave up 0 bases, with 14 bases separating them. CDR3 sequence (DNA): TGCGCCAGCGCCCCCCCGGGGAGCTCCTACGAGCAGTACTTC. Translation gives CASAPPGSSYEQYF.

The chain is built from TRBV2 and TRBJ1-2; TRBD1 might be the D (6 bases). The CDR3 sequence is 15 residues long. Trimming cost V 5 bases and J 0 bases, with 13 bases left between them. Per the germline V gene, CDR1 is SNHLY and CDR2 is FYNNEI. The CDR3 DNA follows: TGTGCCAGCAGTCGTGAACAGGGAACTAACTATGGCTACACCTTC. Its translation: CASSREQGTNYGYTF.

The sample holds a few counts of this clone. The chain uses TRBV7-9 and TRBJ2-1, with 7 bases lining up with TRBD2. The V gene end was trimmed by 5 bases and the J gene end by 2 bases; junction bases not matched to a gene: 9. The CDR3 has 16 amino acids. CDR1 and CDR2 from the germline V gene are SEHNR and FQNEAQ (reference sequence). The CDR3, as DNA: TGTGCCAGCAGCCTTTTCGGGGGGTTTACCTACAATGAGCAGTTCTTC. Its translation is CASSLFGGFTYNEQFF.

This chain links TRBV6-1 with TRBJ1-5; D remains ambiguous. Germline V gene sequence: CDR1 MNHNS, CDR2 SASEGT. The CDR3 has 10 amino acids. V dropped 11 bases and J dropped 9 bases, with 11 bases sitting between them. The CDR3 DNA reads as TGTGCCTTGGGCTTCCGGCCCCAGCATTTT. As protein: CALGFRPQHF.

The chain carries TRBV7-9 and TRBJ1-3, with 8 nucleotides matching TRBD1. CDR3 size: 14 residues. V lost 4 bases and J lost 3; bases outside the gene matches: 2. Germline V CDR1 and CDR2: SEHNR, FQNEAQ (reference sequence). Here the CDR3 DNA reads TGTGCCAGCAGCTGGGACAGGATTGGAAACACCATATATTTT. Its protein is CASSWDRIGNTIYF.

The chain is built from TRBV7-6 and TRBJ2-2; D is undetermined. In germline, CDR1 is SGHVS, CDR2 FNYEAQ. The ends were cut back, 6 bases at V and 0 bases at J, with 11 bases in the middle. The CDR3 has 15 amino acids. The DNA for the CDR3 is TGTGCCAGCAGTTTGCGAGCTCCGAACACCGGGGAGCTGTTTTTT. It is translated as CASSLRAPNTGELFF.

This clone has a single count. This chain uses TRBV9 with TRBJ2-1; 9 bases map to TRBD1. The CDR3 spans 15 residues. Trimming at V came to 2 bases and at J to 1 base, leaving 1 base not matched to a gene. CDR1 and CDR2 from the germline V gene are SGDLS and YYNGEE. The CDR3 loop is CASSVGQGSYNEQFF. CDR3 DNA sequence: TGTGCCAGCAGCGTGGGACAGGGTTCCTACAATGAGCAGTTCTTC.

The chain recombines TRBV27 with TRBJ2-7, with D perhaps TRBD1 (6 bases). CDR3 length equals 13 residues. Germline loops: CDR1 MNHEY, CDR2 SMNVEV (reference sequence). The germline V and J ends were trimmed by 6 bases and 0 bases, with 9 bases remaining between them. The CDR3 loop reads CASRGTISYEQYF. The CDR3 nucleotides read TGTGCCAGCAGGGGGACAATCTCCTACGAGCAGTACTTC.

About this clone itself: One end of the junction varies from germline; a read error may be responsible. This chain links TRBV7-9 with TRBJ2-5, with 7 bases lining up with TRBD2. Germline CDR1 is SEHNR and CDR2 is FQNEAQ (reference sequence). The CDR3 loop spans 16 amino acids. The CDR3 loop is CSSSLWLAGEYGAQYF. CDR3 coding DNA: TGTTCCAGCAGCTTATGGCTCGCGGGGGAGTACGGGGCCCAGTACTTC.

The CDR3 spells CASSPALDGTQYF. In DNA form, the CDR3 reads TGTGCCAGCTCACCTGCACTAGACGGTACGCAGTATTTT. This chain uses TRBV18 with TRBJ2-3; D possibly corresponds to TRBD2 (5 bases). The germline V gene has CDR1 KGHSH and CDR2 LQKENI. V lost 3 bases and J 8 bases, leaving 12 bases between the germline ends. CDR3 length: 13 amino acids. Complete variable domain (other parts from reference TRBV18 and TRBJ2-3): NAGVMQNPRHLVRRRGQEARLRCSPMKGHSHVYWYRQLPEEGLKFMVYLQKENIIDESGMPKERFSAEFPKEGPSILRIQQVVRGDSAAYFCASSPALDGTQYFGPGTRLTVL.

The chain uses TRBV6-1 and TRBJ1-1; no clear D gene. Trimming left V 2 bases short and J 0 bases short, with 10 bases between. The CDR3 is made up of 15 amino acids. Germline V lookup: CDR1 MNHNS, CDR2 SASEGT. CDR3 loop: CASSEQEQLNTEAFF. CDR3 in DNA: TGTGCCAGCAGTGAACAGGAACAGTTGAACACTGAAGCTTTCTTT.

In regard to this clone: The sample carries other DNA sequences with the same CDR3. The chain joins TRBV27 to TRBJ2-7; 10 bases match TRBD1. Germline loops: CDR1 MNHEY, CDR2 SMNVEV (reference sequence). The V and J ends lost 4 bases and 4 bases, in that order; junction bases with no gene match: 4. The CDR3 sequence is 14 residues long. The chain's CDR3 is CASSYGTGVYEQYF. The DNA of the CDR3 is TGTGCCAGCAGTTACGGGACAGGGGTATACGAGCAGTACTTC.

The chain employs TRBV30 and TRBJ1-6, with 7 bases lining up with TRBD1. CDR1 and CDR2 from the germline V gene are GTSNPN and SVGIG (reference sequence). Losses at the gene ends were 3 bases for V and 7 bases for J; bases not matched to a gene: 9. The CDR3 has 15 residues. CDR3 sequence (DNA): TGTGCCTGGAGCCGACAGGGACAGCTAAATTCACCCCTCCACTTT. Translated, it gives CAWSRQGQLNSPLHF.

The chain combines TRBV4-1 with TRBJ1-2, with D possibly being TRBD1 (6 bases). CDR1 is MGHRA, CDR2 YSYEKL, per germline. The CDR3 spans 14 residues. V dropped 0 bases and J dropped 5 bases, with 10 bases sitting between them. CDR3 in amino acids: CASSQDNRAYGYTF. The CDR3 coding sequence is TGCGCCAGCAGCCAAGATAACAGGGCTTATGGCTACACCTTC.

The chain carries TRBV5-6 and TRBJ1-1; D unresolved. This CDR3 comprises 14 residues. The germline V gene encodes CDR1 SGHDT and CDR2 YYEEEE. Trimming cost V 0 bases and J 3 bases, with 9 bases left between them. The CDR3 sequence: CASSLVDLDTEAFF. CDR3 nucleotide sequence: TGTGCCAGCAGCTTGGTAGATTTGGACACTGAAGCTTTCTTT.